Reported below is one T cell receptor (beta chain). Antigen unknown. These data come from a study of OX40 agonist ivuxolimab in advanced cancers. Study-level background: Allowance was made for prior anti-PD-1, anti-PD-L1 or anti-CTLA-4 therapy, and approximately 40% had some.

The repertoire was sequenced with immunoSEQ multiplex PCR; TCRdb's copy has only in-frame clones and lacks some. In the table there are 99,000 or so clones, 90% to 95% of which are singletons. CDR3 size: 13 residues. Trimming cost V 2 bases and J 7 bases, with 12 bases left between them. The germline CDR1 and CDR2 sequences are SGHRS and YFSETQ. Autoimmune disease history or systemic immunosuppression excluded patients. Broader study findings: No antigen was identified for the clonally expanded peripheral T cells. More expanded clones were seen, on average, in CD8+ T cells than in CD4+.

The specimen was CD4+ or CD8+ T cells sorted from blood, collected in a trial of the OX40 agonist ivuxolimab. The sequence derives from an adult with an advanced solid tumor such as melanoma, head and neck, liver or kidney cancer. This chain uses TRBV5-1 with TRBJ1-2; D gene uncertain. The CDR3 protein is CASSFPGVGGYTF. The CDR3 DNA sequence: TGCGCCAGCAGCTTCCCGGGAGTAGGTGGCTACACCTTC.